Here is one T cell receptor beta chain with its context. CDR1 and CDR2 (germline): MDHEN, SYDVKM. The CDR3 totals 15 residues. V gave up 7 bases and J gave up 4 bases; unmatched junction bases: 10. In the authors' workflow: By means of reference gene primer amplification, nucleated cell counts were estimated. TCRdb keeps only in-frame clones here, not all; method: immunoSEQ multiplex PCR. The V and J calls and clone size were taken over from that table, and D and trimming were inferred from the DNA. The sample yields a few hundred thousand clones, 88% seen once. Enrollees, about 18 to 89 years old, lived in fewer than 25 US areas. This record belongs to a study of blood T cell repertoires in COVID-19. Study in general: Acute and convalescent COVID-19 specimens originated in the United States, Italy and Spain. The analysed material was cDNA or gDNA that came from T cells, B-cell-depleted T cells, or PBMCs.

The sequence was obtained from a woman in her twenties or thirties who had been exposed to COVID-19. The specimen sequenced was PBMCs or T cells enriched from blood (not recorded which). The chain is built from TRBV28 and TRBJ2-7; TRBD2 matches at 10 bases. CDR3 in amino acids: CASTLVSGRGYEQYF. Here the CDR3 DNA reads TGTGCCAGCACCTTGGTCAGCGGGAGGGGATACGAGCAGTACTTC.